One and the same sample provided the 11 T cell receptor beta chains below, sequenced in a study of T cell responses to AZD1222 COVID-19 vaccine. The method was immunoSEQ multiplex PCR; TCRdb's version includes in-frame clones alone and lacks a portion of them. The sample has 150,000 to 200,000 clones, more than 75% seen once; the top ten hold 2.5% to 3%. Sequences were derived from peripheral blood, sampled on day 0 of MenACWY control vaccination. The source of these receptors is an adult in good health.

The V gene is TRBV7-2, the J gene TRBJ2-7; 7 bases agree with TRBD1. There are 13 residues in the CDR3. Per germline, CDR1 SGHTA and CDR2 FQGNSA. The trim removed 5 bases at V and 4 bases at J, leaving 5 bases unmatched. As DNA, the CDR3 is TGTGCCAGCAGCAACGACAGGGATTACGAGCAGTACTTC. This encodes CASSNDRDYEQYF.

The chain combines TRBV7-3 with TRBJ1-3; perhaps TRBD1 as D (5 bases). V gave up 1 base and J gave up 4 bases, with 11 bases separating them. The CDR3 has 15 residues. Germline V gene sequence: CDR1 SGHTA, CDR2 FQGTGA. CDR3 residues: CASSLMGGKGNTIYF. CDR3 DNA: TGTGCCAGCAGCTTAATGGGGGGGAAAGGAAACACCATATATTTT.

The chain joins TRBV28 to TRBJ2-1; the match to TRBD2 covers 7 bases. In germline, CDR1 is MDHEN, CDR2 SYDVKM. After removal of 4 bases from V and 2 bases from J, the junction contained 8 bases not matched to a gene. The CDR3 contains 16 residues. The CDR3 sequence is CASSYSGGGTYNEQFF. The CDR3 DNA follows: TGTGCCAGCAGTTACTCGGGGGGAGGAACCTACAATGAGCAGTTCTTC. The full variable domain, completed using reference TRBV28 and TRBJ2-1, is DVKVTQSSRYLVKRTGEKVFLECVQDMDHENMFWYRQDPGLGLRLIYFSYDVKMKEKGDIPEGYSVSREKKERFSLILESASTNQTSMYLCASSYSGGGTYNEQFFGPGTRLTVL.

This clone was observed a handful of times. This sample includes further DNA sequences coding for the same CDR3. The CDR3 here is CASSLEGVYEQYF. The CDR3 DNA reads TGTGCCAGCAGCTTAGAGGGGGTCTACGAGCAGTACTTC. The chain has TRBV7-9 and TRBJ2-7; tentative D call: TRBD1 (6 bases). V lost 1 base and J 3 bases, leaving 7 bases between the germline ends. Germline V lookup: CDR1 SEHNR, CDR2 FQNEAQ (reference sequence). The CDR3 totals 13 residues.

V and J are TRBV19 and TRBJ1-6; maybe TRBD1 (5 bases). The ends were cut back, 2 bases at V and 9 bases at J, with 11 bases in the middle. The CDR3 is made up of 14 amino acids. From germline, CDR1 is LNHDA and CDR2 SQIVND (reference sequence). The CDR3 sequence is CASSIRRGGSPLHF. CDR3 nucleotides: TGTGCCAGTAGTATACGGAGGGGTGGTTCACCCCTCCACTTT.

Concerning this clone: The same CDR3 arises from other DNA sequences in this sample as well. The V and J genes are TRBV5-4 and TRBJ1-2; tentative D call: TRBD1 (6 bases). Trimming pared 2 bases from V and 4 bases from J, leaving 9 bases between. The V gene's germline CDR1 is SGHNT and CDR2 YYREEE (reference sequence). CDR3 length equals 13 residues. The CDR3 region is CASSLGGGYGYTF. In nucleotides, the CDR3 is TGTGCCAGCAGCTTAGGAGGGGGCTATGGCTACACCTTC.

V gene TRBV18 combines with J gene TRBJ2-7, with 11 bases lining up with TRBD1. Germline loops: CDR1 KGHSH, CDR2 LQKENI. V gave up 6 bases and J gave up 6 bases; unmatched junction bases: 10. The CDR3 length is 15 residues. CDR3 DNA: TGTGCCAGCTCGCTCAGGGGACAGGGGGAGGCCGAGCAGTACTTC. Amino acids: CASSLRGQGEAEQYF.

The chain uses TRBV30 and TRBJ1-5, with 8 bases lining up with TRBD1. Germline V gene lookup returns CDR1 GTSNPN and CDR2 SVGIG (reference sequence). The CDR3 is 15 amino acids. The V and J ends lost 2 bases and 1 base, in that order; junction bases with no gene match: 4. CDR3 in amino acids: CAWSPWTGSNQPQHF. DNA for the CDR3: TGTGCCTGGAGTCCATGGACAGGGAGCAATCAGCCCCAGCATTTT.

CDR3 sequence reads: CASSPSGSYSGNTIYF. The DNA of the CDR3 is TGTGCCAGTAGTCCCTCGGGATCTTACTCTGGAAACACCATATATTTT. The chain couples TRBV19 to TRBJ1-3; no definite D call. Germline V gene data show CDR1 as LNHDA and CDR2 as SQIVND (reference sequence). Trimming took 5 bases from V and 0 from J, leaving 14 bases between them. The CDR3 totals 16 residues.

CDR3 nucleotides: TGTGCCAGCAGTTACTCGGGACGGCAAAAGCCCCAGCATTTT. Protein sequence: CASSYSGRQKPQHF. The V call is TRBV6-2 or TRBV6-3, the J call TRBJ1-5; possible D gene TRBD1, 5 bases. The CDR3 length is 14 residues. Germline V gene sequence: CDR1 MNHEY, CDR2 SVGEGT. Trimming took 0 bases from V and 8 from J, leaving 11 bases between them.

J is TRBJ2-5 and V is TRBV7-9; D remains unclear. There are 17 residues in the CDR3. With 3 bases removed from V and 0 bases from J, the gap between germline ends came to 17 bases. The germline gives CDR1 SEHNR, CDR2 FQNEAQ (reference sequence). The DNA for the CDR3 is TGTGCCAGCAGCTTCGTTGAGATCTTGGGGTACCAAGAGACCCAGTACTTC. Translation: CASSFVEILGYQETQYF.